This is a list of T cell receptor beta chains from one sample in a study of cytomegalovirus exposure and HLA in healthy donors. Repertoires were generated with immunoSEQ multiplex PCR, while TCRdb's copy carries only in-frame clones and drops some. Among 150,000 to 200,000 clones listed, 86% were seen once. Specimen: PBMCs. Receptor source: a woman under 30 in good health and CMV-seronegative. CDR3s include the opening cysteine and the closing phenylalanine or tryptophan. Fields, in order: J gene, CDR3 length, V gene, D gene, clone size, CDR3 protein, CDR3 DNA. D genes are given only for firm matches. Not every row has a clone size; where given, it reads once, few, many or a size class.

TRBJ2-3,12,TRBV9,.,.,CASSLQTDTQYF,TGTGCCAGCAGCCTTCAGACAGATACGCAGTATTTT
TRBJ2-7,15,TRBV27,TRBD2,.,CASSFLSGRAGEQYF,TGTGCCAGCAGTTTCCTTAGCGGGAGGGCCGGGGAGCAGTACTTC
TRBJ1-1,14,TRBV5-6,.,.,CASSLTGSDTEAFF,TGTGCCAGCAGCCTGACCGGGTCGGACACTGAAGCTTTCTTT
TRBJ2-7,14,TRBV6-1,TRBD1,.,CASRYGQGRNEQYF,TGTGCCAGCAGATATGGACAGGGGAGGAACGAGCAGTACTTC
TRBJ1-5,14,TRBV7-9,TRBD1,.,CASSPGGPNQPQHF,TGTGCCAGCAGCCCAGGGGGTCCAAATCAGCCCCAGCATTTT
TRBJ1-6,15,TRBV23-1,TRBD1,.,CASSQTGQVNSPLHF,TGCGCCAGCAGTCAAACGGGACAGGTCAATTCACCCCTCCACTTT
TRBJ2-4,18,TRBV15,.,.,CATSRGHRGASSKNIQYF,TGTGCCACCAGCAGAGGGCATCGCGGGGCTTCCTCAAAAAACATTCAGTACTTC
TRBJ2-1,12,TRBV6-6,.,.,CASSFGVNEQFF,TGTGCCAGCAGTTTCGGGGTCAATGAGCAGTTCTTC
TRBJ1-4,17,TRBV4-3,.,.,CASSSEYLPATNEKLFF,TGCGCCAGCAGCTCTGAGTACCTCCCCGCAACTAATGAAAAACTGTTTTTT
TRBJ2-7,13,TRBV4-1,TRBD1,.,CASSHEDRHEQYF,TGCGCCAGCAGCCATGAGGACAGGCACGAGCAGTACTTC
TRBJ1-4,15,TRBV6-1,TRBD1,.,CASILGTGNNEKLFF,TGTGCCAGCATCCTAGGGACAGGGAATAATGAAAAACTGTTTTTT
TRBJ2-1,15,TRBV6-4,TRBD2,few,CASSGGSDPYNEQFF,TGTGCCAGCAGTGGCGGGAGTGATCCCTACAATGAGCAGTTCTTC
TRBJ1-1,13,TRBV5-6,.,.,CASSWTSNTEAFF,TGTGCCAGCAGCTGGACATCGAACACTGAAGCTTTCTTT
TRBJ1-1,15,TRBV9,TRBD1,.,CASSGGQATGTEAFF,TGTGCCAGCAGCGGGGGACAGGCTACGGGAACTGAAGCTTTCTTT
TRBJ2-7,16,TRBV28,TRBD2,.,CASSSPGLASSYEQYF,TGTGCCAGCAGTTCCCCGGGACTAGCGTCCTCCTACGAGCAGTACTTC
TRBJ2-2,16,TRBV2,.,.,CASSERGYYKSGELFF,TGTGCCAGCAGTGAAAGAGGGTACTACAAGTCCGGGGAGCTGTTTTTT
TRBJ2-1,14,TRBV7-8,TRBD2,.,CASSLITSGRAKFF,TGTGCCAGCAGCTTAATTACTAGCGGGAGGGCCAAGTTCTTC
TRBJ1-2,15,TRBV5-1,TRBD1,.,CASSLEPGQVYGYTF,TGCGCCAGCAGCTTGGAGCCGGGACAGGTCTATGGCTACACCTTC
TRBJ1-2,13,TRBV5-6,.,.,CASSPAGGAGYTF,TGTGCCAGCAGCCCGGCTGGGGGCGCAGGCTACACCTTC
TRBJ1-1,14,TRBV5-4,.,.,CASSSGGGDPKAFF,TGTGCCAGCAGCTCCGGTGGCGGCGACCCCAAAGCTTTCTTT
TRBJ2-7,14,TRBV19,.,.,CASIAVAGQGEQYF,TGTGCCAGCATCGCAGTTGCGGGGCAGGGCGAGCAGTACTTC
TRBJ1-1,15,TRBV6-1,.,.,CASIVRPTMNTEAFF,TGTGCCAGCATAGTAAGGCCGACTATGAACACTGAAGCTTTCTTT
TRBJ1-2,17,TRBV7-2,.,.,CASSFRGVRGFNYGYTF,TGTGCCAGCAGCTTCAGGGGCGTACGGGGTTTTAACTATGGCTACACCTTC
TRBJ2-2,11,TRBV2,.,.,CAISNTGELFF,TGTGCCATCTCGAACACCGGGGAGCTGTTTTTT
TRBJ1-2,15,TRBV7-2,TRBD1,.,CASSRNIQGEGGYTF,TGTGCCAGCAGTCGGAACATACAGGGGGAGGGTGGCTACACCTTC
TRBJ2-7,13,TRBV7-2,TRBD1,.,CASSPGTGDEQYF,TGTGCCAGCAGCCCCGGGACAGGGGACGAGCAGTACTTC
TRBJ1-3,15,TRBV4-1,TRBD1,.,CASGQGWTSGNTIYF,TGCGCCAGCGGACAGGGTTGGACCTCTGGAAACACCATATATTTT